These 11 T cell receptor beta chains originate from one sample sequenced in a study of tumor-infiltrating lymphocytes in primary liver carcinoma. cDNA specific to TCR beta was made from 500 ng of total RNA, with a constant-region primer employed for priming. Three nested multiplex PCR rounds, a slightly modified ARM-PCR method, built the TCR beta libraries. PCR rounds one and two used TRBV1-TRBV30 forward primers with a C-beta reverse primer for around 9 cycles each. TCRdb independently ran MiXCR on the multiplex PCR reads; one entry per CDR3 protein. The data contain 90,000 to 150,000 distinct CDR3 sequences, less than 75% of them singletons. Co-extracting RNA and DNA was done with roughly 18-32 mg of unsorted bulk tissue as input. Sequencing input: tumor-adjacent normal liver tissue. The receptors come from a woman in her fifties or sixties with primary liver carcinoma and hepatitis B virus infection.

This clonotype was seen once. A junction end diverges from the germline sequence, so it may reflect a read error. The J gene is TRBJ1-2, the V gene TRBV29-1, with D possibly TRBD1 on 6 matching bases. CDR1 and CDR2 (germline): SQVTM, ANQGSEA. This CDR3 is 13 amino acids long. The DNA for the CDR3 is TGCAACGTTGAAGAGGGGGAGAGCTATGCCTACACCTTC. Protein product: CNVEEGESYAYTF.

Concerning this clonotype itself: A much larger clone lies a single base off, so this may be a read error. It is likely a read error, because the conserved phenylalanine at the end of the CDR3 is missing. V is TRBV7-8 and J is TRBJ2-2; D is undetermined. CDR1 is SGHVS, CDR2 FQNEAQ, per germline. The CDR3 extends over 14 amino acids. Trimming took 4 bases from V and 3 from J, leaving 9 bases between them. For the CDR3, the DNA is TGTGCCAGCAGCTATTCTAGGGACACCGGGGAGCTGTTTTTG. Protein product: CASSYSRDTGELFL.

Details on this clonotype: It may be a read error: a sequence one base away is much more abundant. V is TRBV28 and J is TRBJ2-3, with 7 bases matching TRBD2. From germline, CDR1 is MDHEN and CDR2 SYDVKM. CDR3 length: 15 amino acids. This chain's CDR3 is CASSRERGGTGTQYF. The CDR3 DNA follows: TGTGCCAGCAGTCGAGAGCGGGGAGGCACAGGTACGCAGTATTTT.

This clonotype appeared a single time. This chain uses TRBV4-1 with TRBJ2-3, with D perhaps TRBD1 (5 bases). Per the germline V gene, CDR1 is MGHRA and CDR2 is YSYEKL. This CDR3 is 15 amino acids long. V dropped 8 bases and J dropped 1 base, with 16 bases sitting between them. For the CDR3, the DNA is TGCGCCAGCGGATTGGGGCTAACAGGCACAGATACGCAGTATTTT. This translates into CASGLGLTGTDTQYF.

CDR3 protein: CASSPNRGSQPQHF. The CDR3 nucleotides read TGTGCCAGCAGCCCTAACAGGGGATCCCAGCCCCAGCATTTT. This chain uses TRBV28 with TRBJ1-5; TRBD1 aligns across 7 bases. V lost 6 bases, J lost 7 bases, and 9 bases stayed unmatched. Germline values: CDR1 MDHEN, CDR2 SYDVKM. This CDR3 contains 14 residues.

Turning to this clonotype: The conserved closing phenylalanine or tryptophan is absent in this CDR3, likely reflecting a read error. This chain's CDR3 is CAGSLIQGAGVYNEQFI. CDR3 in DNA: TGCGCCGGCAGCCTCATACAGGGGGCTGGGGTATACAATGAGCAGTTCATC. This chain connects TRBV4-1 to TRBJ2-1; TRBD1 matches at 9 bases. Germline V gene sequence: CDR1 MGHRA, CDR2 YSYEKL. This CDR3 contains 17 residues.

A few counts support this clonotype. J is TRBJ2-1 and V is TRBV24-1; D unresolved. CDR3 length equals 13 residues. The germline CDR1 and CDR2 sequences are KGHDR and SFDVKD. The CDR3 spells CVTSDPTILEQFF. CDR3 bases: TGTGTTACCAGTGATCCAACCATACTTGAGCAGTTCTTC.

In the case of this clonotype: At one boundary the junction diverges from the germline segment, which might be a read error. V is TRBV29-1 and J is TRBJ2-3; D tentatively fits TRBD1 or TRBD2 (6 bases each). The CDR3 totals 20 residues. Germline V gives CDR1 SQVTM, CDR2 ANQGSEA. For the CDR3, the DNA is TGCAGTGTTGAGGGGGGCGACCCGAGCCATAATGATGTTAGCACAAATACGCAGTATTTT. It specifies CSVEGGDPSHNDVSTNTQYF.

In regard to this clonotype: One end of the junction is discordant with germline, which a read error may explain. The genes are TRBV12-3 or TRBV12-4 and TRBJ1-1; D perhaps matches TRBD1 (5 bases). CDR3 length: 15 residues. The CDR3, as DNA: TGTGCCAGCAATTTAGTATTCGGAGGGACCGTCGAAGCGTTCTTT. This gives the protein CASNLVFGGTVEAFF.

The rearrangement links TRBV5-1 to TRBJ2-7; 9 positions match TRBD1. In germline, CDR1 is SGHRS, CDR2 YFSETQ. Losses at the gene ends were 3 bases for V and 9 bases for J; bases not matched to a gene: 13. The CDR3 length is 15 residues. Written as DNA, the CDR3 is TGCGCCAGCAGCTACGGGACAGGGTCGGCCAACGGGCAGTACTTC. Protein sequence: CASSYGTGSANGQYF.

Points on this clonotype: The junction departs from germline at one end; a sequencing error may be responsible. V and J are TRBV20-1 and TRBJ1-5; the D is unclear. The CDR3 loop spans 14 amino acids. Germline CDR1 is DFQATT and CDR2 is SNEGSKA (reference sequence). CDR3 sequence: CNASGQLPNQPQHF. As DNA, the CDR3 is TGCAATGCTAGTGGGCAGCTGCCCAATCAGCCCCAGCATTTT.